Below, one TCR beta chain is given with its context. A much larger clone lies one base from this, so it may be a read error. This entry comes from a study of metastatic and nonmetastatic thyroid tumors. Patients were all untreated before their thyroid surgery. TCRdb redid the clone calls on the PCR reads using MiXCR. Of some 40,000 clones listed, roughly 13% are singletons. The length of the CDR3 is 19 residues. After removal of 1 base from V and 4 bases from J, the junction contained 18 bases not matched to a gene. Per the germline V gene, CDR1 is MGHRA and CDR2 is YSYEKL. V and J are TRBV4-1 and TRBJ2-5; 7 nucleotides align to TRBD2. This sequence originates from a female donor with papillary thyroid cancer or a benign thyroid nodule (not recorded which). Some clones in this sample may be carry-over from other donors' samples. The sequencing sample was made of blood. CDR3 loop: CASSQGLRLEGGPGETQYF. CDR3 nucleotides: TGCGCCAGCAGCCAAGGGCTTCGACTAGAGGGAGGGCCAGGAGAGACCCAGTACTTC.